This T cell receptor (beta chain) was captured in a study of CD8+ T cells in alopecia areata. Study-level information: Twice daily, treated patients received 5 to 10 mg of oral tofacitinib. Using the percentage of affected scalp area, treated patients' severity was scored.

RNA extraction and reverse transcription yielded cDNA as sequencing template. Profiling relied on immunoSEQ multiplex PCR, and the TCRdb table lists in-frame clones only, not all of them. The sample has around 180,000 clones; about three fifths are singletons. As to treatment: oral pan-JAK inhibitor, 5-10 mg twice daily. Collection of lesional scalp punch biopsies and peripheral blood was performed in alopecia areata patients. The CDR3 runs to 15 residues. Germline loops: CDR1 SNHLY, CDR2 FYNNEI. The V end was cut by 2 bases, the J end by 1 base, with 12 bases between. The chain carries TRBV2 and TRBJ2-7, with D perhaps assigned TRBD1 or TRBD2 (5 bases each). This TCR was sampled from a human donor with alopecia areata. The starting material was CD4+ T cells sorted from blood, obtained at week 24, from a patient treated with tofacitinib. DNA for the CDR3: TGTGCCAGCAGTGAAAGGGGCAGGACTTCCTACGAGCAGTACTTC. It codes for CASSERGRTSYEQYF.